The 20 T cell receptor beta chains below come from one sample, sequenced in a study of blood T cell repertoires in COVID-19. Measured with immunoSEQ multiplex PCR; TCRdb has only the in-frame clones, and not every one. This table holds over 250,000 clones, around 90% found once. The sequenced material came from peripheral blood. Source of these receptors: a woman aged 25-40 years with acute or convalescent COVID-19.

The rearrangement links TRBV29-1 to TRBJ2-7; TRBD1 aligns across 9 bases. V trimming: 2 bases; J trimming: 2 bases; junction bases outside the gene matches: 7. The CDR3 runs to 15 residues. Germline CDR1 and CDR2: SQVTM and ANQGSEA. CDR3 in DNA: TGCAGCGTTGAAAATGGACAGGGGATACCCTACGAGCAGTACTTC. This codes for CSVENGQGIPYEQYF.

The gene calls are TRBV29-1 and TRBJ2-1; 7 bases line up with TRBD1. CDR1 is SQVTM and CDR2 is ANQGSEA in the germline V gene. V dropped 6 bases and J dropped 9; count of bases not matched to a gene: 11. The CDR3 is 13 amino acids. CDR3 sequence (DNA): TGCAGCGTAGACAGGGTTGGGAGTGGTGAGCAGTTCTTC. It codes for CSVDRVGSGEQFF.

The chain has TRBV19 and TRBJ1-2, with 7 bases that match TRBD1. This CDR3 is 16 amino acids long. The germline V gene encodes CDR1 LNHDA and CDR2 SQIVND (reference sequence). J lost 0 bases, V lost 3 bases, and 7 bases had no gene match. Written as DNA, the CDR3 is TGTGCCAGTAGTATGTATGGGACAGAGGCTAACTATGGCTACACCTTC. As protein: CASSMYGTEANYGYTF.

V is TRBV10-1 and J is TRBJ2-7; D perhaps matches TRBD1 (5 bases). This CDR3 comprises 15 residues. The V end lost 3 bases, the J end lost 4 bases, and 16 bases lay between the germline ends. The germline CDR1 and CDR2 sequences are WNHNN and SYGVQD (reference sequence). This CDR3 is CASSDQDILIYEQYF. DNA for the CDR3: TGCGCCAGCAGTGATCAGGACATATTAATTTACGAGCAGTACTTC.

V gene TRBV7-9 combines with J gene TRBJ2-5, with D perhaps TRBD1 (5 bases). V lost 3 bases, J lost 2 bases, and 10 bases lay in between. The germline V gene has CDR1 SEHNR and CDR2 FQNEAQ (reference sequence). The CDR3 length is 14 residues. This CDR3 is CASSLRQSQETQYF. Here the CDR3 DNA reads TGTGCCAGCAGCTTGAGACAGTCACAAGAGACCCAGTACTTC.

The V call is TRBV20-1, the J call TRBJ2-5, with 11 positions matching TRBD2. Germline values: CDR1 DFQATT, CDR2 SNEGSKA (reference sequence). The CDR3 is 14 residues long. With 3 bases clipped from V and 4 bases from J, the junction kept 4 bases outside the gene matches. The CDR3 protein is CSASRGLAGETQYF. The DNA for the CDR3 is TGCAGTGCTAGTAGAGGACTAGCGGGAGAGACCCAGTACTTC.

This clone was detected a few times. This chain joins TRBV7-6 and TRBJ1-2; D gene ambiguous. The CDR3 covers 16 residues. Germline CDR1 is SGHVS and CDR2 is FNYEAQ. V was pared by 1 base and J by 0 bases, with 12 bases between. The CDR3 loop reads CASSLDLAPANYGYTF. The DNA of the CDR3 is TGTGCCAGCAGCTTAGATTTGGCACCTGCTAACTATGGCTACACCTTC.

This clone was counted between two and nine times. The CDR3 bases are TGTGCCAGCAGCGTAGAGGACAGGGGATATGAGCAGTTCTTC. Translated: CASSVEDRGYEQFF. J is TRBJ2-1 and V is TRBV9, with TRBD1 identical over 9 bases. J gave up 8 bases and V 0 bases, and 3 bases lay outside the gene matches. Germline-derived CDR1 and CDR2 are SGDLS and YYNGEE. The CDR3 covers 14 residues.

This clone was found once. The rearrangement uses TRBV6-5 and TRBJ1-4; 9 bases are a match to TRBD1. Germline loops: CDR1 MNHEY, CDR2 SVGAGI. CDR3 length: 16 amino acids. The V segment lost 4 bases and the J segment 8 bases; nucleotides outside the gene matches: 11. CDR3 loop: CASSLRSGQGGEKLFF. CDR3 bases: TGTGCCAGCAGTTTACGGTCGGGACAGGGAGGGGAAAAACTGTTTTTT.

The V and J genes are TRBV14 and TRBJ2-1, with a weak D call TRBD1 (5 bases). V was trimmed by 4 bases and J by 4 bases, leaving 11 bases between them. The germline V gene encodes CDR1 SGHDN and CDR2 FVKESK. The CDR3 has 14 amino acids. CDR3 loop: CASSPIDRYNEQFF. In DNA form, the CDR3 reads TGTGCCAGCAGCCCGATAGACAGATACAATGAGCAGTTCTTC.

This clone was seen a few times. The CDR3, as DNA: TGTGCCAGCACCCGGGGGAATTCACCCCTCCACTTT. It translates to CASTRGNSPLHF. V usage is TRBV6-5 and J usage is TRBJ1-6; possibly TRBD1 for D (5 bases). Deletions cut 7 bases from V and 7 bases from J, with 8 bases between. Germline assignment: CDR1 MNHEY and CDR2 SVGAGI. This CDR3 is 12 amino acids long.

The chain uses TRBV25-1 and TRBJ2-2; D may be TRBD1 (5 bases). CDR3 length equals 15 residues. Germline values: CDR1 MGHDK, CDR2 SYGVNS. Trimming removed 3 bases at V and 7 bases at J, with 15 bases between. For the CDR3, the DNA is TGTGCCAGCAGTGATGGGGCCTTGAGGTACGGGGAGCTGTTTTTT. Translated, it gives CASSDGALRYGELFF.

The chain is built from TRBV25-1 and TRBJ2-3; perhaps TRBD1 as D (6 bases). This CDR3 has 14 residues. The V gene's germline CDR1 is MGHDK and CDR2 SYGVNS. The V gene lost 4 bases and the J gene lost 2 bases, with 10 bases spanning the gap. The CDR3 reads CASSAGTNTDTQYF. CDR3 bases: TGTGCCAGCAGTGCTGGGACAAACACAGATACGCAGTATTTT.

CDR3 DNA: TGTGCCAGCAGCTTAGATGGGAGGGTCCCATATAGCAATCAGCCCCAGCATTTT. It yields the protein CASSLDGRVPYSNQPQHF. The V and J genes are TRBV11-2 and TRBJ1-5; no clear D gene. The ends were cut back, 0 bases at V and 0 bases at J, with 15 bases in the middle. The CDR3 runs to 18 residues. Germline V gives CDR1 SGHAT, CDR2 FQNNGV.

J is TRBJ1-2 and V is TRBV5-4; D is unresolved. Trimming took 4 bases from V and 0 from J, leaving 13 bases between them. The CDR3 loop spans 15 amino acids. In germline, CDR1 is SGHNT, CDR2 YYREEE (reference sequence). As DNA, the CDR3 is TGTGCCAGCAGCCCGAGGAGGAGGACTAACTATGGCTACACCTTC. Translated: CASSPRRRTNYGYTF.

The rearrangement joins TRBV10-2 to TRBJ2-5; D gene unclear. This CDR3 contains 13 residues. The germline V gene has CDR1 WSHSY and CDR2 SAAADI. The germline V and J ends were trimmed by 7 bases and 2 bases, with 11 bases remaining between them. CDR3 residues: CASTPHYQETQYF. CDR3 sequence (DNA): TGCGCCAGCACGCCCCACTATCAAGAGACCCAGTACTTC.

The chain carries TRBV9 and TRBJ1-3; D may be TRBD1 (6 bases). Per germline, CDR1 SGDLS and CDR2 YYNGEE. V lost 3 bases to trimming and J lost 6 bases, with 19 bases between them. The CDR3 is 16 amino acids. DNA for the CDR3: TGTGCCAGCAGCGGAAACCCTCAGGGGAGCAAAAACACCATATATTTT. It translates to CASSGNPQGSKNTIYF.

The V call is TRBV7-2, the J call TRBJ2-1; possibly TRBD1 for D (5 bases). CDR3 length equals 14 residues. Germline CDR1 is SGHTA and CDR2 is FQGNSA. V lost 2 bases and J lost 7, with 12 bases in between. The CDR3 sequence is CASSLSSSGNEQFF. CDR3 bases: TGTGCCAGCAGCTTATCGTCATCAGGGAATGAGCAGTTCTTC.

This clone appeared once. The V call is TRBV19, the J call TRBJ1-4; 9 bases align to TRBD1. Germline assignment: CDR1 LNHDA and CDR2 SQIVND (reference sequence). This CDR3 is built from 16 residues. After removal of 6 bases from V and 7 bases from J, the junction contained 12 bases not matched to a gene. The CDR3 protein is CASSPIQGALAEKLFF. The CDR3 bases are TGTGCCAGTAGCCCGATACAGGGGGCGCTGGCTGAAAAACTGTTTTTT.

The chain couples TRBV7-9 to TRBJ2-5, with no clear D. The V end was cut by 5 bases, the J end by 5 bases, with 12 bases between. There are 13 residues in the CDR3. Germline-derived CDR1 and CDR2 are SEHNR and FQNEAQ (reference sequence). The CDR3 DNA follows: TGTGCCAGCAGCCAGAGCGAGGTTGAGACCCAGTACTTC. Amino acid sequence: CASSQSEVETQYF.